The 15 T cell receptor beta chains below all came from one sample that was sequenced in a study of T cell repertoires in ileal Crohn's disease. Specified time point: neoterminal ileum biopsy at postoperative endoscopy, about 6 months after surgery. Data came from immunoSEQ multiplex PCR; TCRdb stores just in-frame clones and leaves some out. The data hold about 60,000 clones, with roughly 91% observed a single time. Sequences were obtained from ileal tissue. The receptors derive from an adult with Crohn's disease.

The CDR3 sequence: CASSQGGGISGNTIYF. The CDR3 DNA sequence: TGTGCCAGCAGCCAAGGGGGCGGAATCTCTGGAAACACCATATATTTT. The V and J genes are TRBV4-2 and TRBJ1-3; a possible D gene is TRBD1 (5 bases). The CDR3 length is 16 residues. Germline V gene data show CDR1 as LGHNA and CDR2 as YNFKEQ. V shed 1 base and J shed 0 bases, with 10 bases lying between them.

In this sample, this clone turned up once. The chain links TRBV11-3 to TRBJ1-1; 8 nucleotides line up with TRBD1. The V and J ends lost 8 bases and 5 bases, in that order; junction bases with no gene match: 4. Germline loops: CDR1 SGHNT, CDR2 YENEEA. The CDR3 covers 12 residues. CDR3 sequence (DNA): TGTGCCAGCGGAACAGGGGGGACTGAAGCTTTCTTT. Protein sequence: CASGTGGTEAFF.

The rearrangement joins TRBV4-3 to TRBJ1-4, with D uncertain. This CDR3 is 13 amino acids long. V was cut by 2 bases and J by 4 bases, with 5 bases left in between. The germline gives CDR1 LGHNA, CDR2 YSLEER. Here the CDR3 reads CASSQIINEKLFF. The CDR3 coding sequence is TGCGCCAGCAGCCAAATCATTAATGAAAAACTGTTTTTT.

The chain has TRBV7-8 and TRBJ2-3; the match to TRBD2 covers 8 bases. The germline CDR1 and CDR2 sequences are SGHVS and FQNEAQ. Germline trimming cut 8 bases from V and 3 bases from J; bases unmatched to any gene: 10. The CDR3 sequence is 15 residues long. The CDR3 protein is CASPPGAGETDTQYF. The CDR3 nucleotides are TGTGCCAGCCCCCCGGGAGCGGGAGAGACAGATACGCAGTATTTT.

The rearrangement uses TRBV6-5 and TRBJ1-2; 8 bases are shared with TRBD1. Trimming removed 4 bases from V and 4 bases from J; junction bases left unmatched: 5. Germline V gene data show CDR1 as MNHEY and CDR2 as SVGAGI. There are 14 residues in the CDR3. The CDR3 bases are TGTGCCAGCAGTTTAGGTGGACAGGGCTATGGCTACACCTTC. Its translation is CASSLGGQGYGYTF.

This chain links TRBV5-1 with TRBJ2-2; D is perhaps TRBD1 (6 bases). V was cut by 1 base and J by 5 bases, with 15 bases left in between. This CDR3 is built from 16 residues. Germline V gene lookup returns CDR1 SGHRS and CDR2 YFSETQ. The chain's CDR3 is CASSLFTGIGTGELFF. CDR3 nucleotides: TGCGCCAGCAGCTTGTTTACAGGGATAGGGACCGGGGAGCTGTTTTTT.

The chain couples TRBV9 to TRBJ2-1; TRBD2 matches at 9 bases. V was pared by 1 base and J by 10 bases, with 9 bases of the junction left unmatched. Germline CDR1 SGDLS, CDR2 YYNGEE. The CDR3 is 15 residues long. CDR3 nucleotides: TGTGCCAGCAGCGTACATAGCGGGAGTGTTCGAGAGCAGTTCTTC. Translation: CASSVHSGSVREQFF.

This chain joins TRBV5-1 and TRBJ1-2, with 9 bases that match TRBD1. Germline CDR1 is SGHRS and CDR2 is YFSETQ. The junction had 9 bases not matched to a gene; V was cut back by 4 bases and J by 8 bases. The CDR3 consists of 14 residues. In DNA form, the CDR3 reads TGCGCCAGCAGCCCGGACAGGGGTTTTGAAGGCTACACCTTC. Its protein is CASSPDRGFEGYTF. Combining the CDR3 with reference TRBV5-1 and TRBJ1-2 gives the whole variable domain KAGVTQTPRYLIKTRGQQVTLSCSPISGHRSVSWYQQTPGQGLQFLFEYFSETQRNKGNFPGRFSGRQFSNSRSEMNVSTLELGDSALYLCASSPDRGFEGYTFGSGTRLTVV.

The gene calls are TRBV7-8 and TRBJ1-4; 9 nucleotides align to TRBD1. The CDR3 runs to 15 residues. Trimming removed 8 bases from V and 8 bases from J; junction bases left unmatched: 12. CDR1 is SGHVS, CDR2 FQNEAQ, per germline. The CDR3 loop reads CASSGQGRGGEKLFF. CDR3 nucleotides: TGTGCCAGCTCTGGACAGGGGCGGGGAGGGGAAAAACTGTTTTTT.

The CDR3 region has the DNA TGTGCCAGCAGTTCGGAGGGTTCTTTTACCGAGCAGTACTTC. Its translation: CASSSEGSFTEQYF. The chain is built from TRBV2 and TRBJ2-7; D perhaps matches TRBD2 (6 bases). In germline, CDR1 is SNHLY, CDR2 FYNNEI. The V end lost 5 bases, the J end lost 6 bases, and 17 bases lay between the germline ends. The CDR3 sequence is 14 residues long.

V usage is TRBV19 and J usage is TRBJ2-1, with 9 positions matching TRBD2. The ends lost 5 bases at V and 5 bases at J; junction bases unmatched: 7. CDR3 size: 15 residues. Germline V gene lookup returns CDR1 LNHDA and CDR2 SQIVND (reference sequence). CDR3 nucleotides: TGTGCCAGTAGTCAGACTAGCGGACTTCACAATGAGCAGTTCTTC. Translating gives CASSQTSGLHNEQFF.

In DNA, the CDR3 is TGCGCCAGCAGTAGACAGGGGCCAACTAATGAAAAACTGTTTTTT. Translating gives CASSRQGPTNEKLFF. The chain employs TRBV23-1 and TRBJ1-4, with TRBD1 matching over 8 bases. TRBV23-1 is labeled an ORF, and its function is uncertain. There are 15 residues in the CDR3. V was clipped by 5 bases and J by 0 bases; unmatched bases: 2.

This chain links TRBV5-4 with TRBJ2-1, with D possibly being TRBD2 (6 bases). Trimming removed 0 bases at V and 2 bases at J, with 12 bases between. The CDR3 contains 16 residues. CDR1 is SGHNT, CDR2 YYREEE, per germline (reference sequence). CDR3 loop: CASSLVGGKAYNEQFF. DNA of the CDR3: TGTGCCAGCAGCTTGGTGGGCGGGAAGGCCTACAATGAGCAGTTCTTC.

The chain is built from TRBV7-8 and TRBJ2-7, with TRBD1 identical over 7 bases. V lost 1 base to trimming and J lost 2 bases; unmatched junction nucleotides: 5. From germline, CDR1 is SGHVS and CDR2 FQNEAQ. This CDR3 region has 15 residues. The CDR3 reads CASSLDRTGPYEQYF. CDR3 nucleotide sequence: TGTGCCAGCAGCTTAGATAGGACAGGCCCCTACGAGCAGTACTTC.

The rearrangement links TRBV18 to TRBJ1-2, with 7 positions matching TRBD1. Germline lookup yields CDR1 KGHSH and CDR2 LQKENI. The trim removed 4 bases at V and 3 bases at J, leaving 2 bases unmatched. The CDR3 has 13 residues. The CDR3 region is CASSQDRDYGYTF. The CDR3 region has the DNA TGTGCCAGCTCACAAGACAGGGACTATGGCTACACCTTC.